This T cell receptor beta chain is from a study of CD8+CD57+ T cells in acquired aplastic anemia. Both TCR beta VDJ combination and CDR3 sequence profiling were carried out. Genomic DNA was the template for this profiling. TCRdb reprocessed the reads via MiXCR and lists one record per CDR3 protein. The top ten clones hold approximately 30% of a sample with some 210,000 distinct CDR3 sequences, over 60% of them seen once. With 1 base removed from V and 3 bases from J, the gap between germline ends came to 10 bases. The germline CDR1 and CDR2 sequences are LNHDA and SQIVND (reference sequence). This CDR3 comprises 15 residues. This clonotype was found many times.

This clonotype was sampled from a human donor in good health. The V call is TRBV19, the J call TRBJ2-1, with a possible D match to TRBD1 (6 bases). Sequenced input: sorted CD4+, CD8+, or CD8+CD57+ T cells (not recorded which) from PBMCs. CDR3 sequence reads: CASSIGRGGYNEQFF. The CDR3 bases are TGTGCCAGTAGTATAGGGAGAGGGGGCTACAATGAGCAGTTCTTC.